Sequencing of this TCR beta chain was carried out in a study of blood T cell repertoires in COVID-19. Cohort assignment relied on participant-reported clinical history. Data came from immunoSEQ multiplex PCR; TCRdb stores just in-frame clones and leaves some out. Here the sample spans approximately 400,000 clones, about 88% being singletons. This receptor was identified in a woman between 18 and 29 years old who had recovered from COVID-19. The sample comprised PBMCs or T cells enriched from blood (not recorded which).

CDR3 coding DNA: TGTGCCAGCAGTCGACTAGTAGATACGCAGTATTTT. Amino acids: CASSRLVDTQYF. The chain joins TRBV6-2 or TRBV6-3 to TRBJ2-3; TRBD2 is a possible D gene (6 bases). Trimming removed 5 bases from V and 5 bases from J, with 8 bases in between. The CDR3 has 12 amino acids. Per the germline V gene, CDR1 is MNHEY and CDR2 is SVGEGT.